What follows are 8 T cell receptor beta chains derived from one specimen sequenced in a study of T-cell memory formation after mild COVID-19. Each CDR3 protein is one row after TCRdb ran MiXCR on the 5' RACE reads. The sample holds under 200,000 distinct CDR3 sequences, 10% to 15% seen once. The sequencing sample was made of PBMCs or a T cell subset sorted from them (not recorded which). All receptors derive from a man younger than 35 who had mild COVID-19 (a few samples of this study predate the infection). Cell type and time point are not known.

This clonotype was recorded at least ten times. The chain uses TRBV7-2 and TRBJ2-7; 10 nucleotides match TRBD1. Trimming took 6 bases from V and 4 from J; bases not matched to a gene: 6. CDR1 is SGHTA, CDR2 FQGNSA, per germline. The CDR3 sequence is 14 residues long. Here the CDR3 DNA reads TGTGCCAGCAGTTCTCCGGGACAGGGGTACGAGCAGTACTTC. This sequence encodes CASSSPGQGYEQYF.

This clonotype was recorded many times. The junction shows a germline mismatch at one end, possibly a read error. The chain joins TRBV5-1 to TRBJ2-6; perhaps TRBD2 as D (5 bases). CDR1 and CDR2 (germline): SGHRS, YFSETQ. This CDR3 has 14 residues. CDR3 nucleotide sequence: TGTGCTAGCAGCTTAAGGTCTGGGGCCAACGTCCTGACTTTC. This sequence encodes CASSLRSGANVLTF.

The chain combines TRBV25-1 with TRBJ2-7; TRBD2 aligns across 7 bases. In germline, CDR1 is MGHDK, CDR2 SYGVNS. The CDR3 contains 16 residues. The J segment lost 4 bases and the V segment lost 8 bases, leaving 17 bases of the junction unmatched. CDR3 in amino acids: CASRGEGWGGRYEQYF. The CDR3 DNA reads TGTGCCAGCCGTGGCGAGGGGTGGGGAGGGAGGTACGAGCAGTACTTC.

The CDR3 sequence: CASSLATLRTDTQYF. CDR3 bases: TGTGCCAGCAGTCTAGCGACGCTACGAACAGATACGCAGTATTTT. The V and J genes are TRBV6-5 and TRBJ2-3; weak D call: TRBD2 (6 bases). Per germline, CDR1 MNHEY and CDR2 SVGAGI. Trimming took 5 bases from V and 3 from J, leaving 15 bases between them. CDR3 length: 15 residues.

CDR3 sequence (DNA): TGCAGTGCCCGACAGGGGGGGGGTACAGATACGCAGTATTTT. Its protein is CSARQGGGTDTQYF. The chain links TRBV20-1 to TRBJ2-3; 9 bases map to TRBD1. CDR1 DFQATT and CDR2 SNEGSKA come from the germline V gene (reference sequence). The CDR3 runs 14 residues. Trimming took 6 bases from V and 3 from J; bases not matched to a gene: 7.

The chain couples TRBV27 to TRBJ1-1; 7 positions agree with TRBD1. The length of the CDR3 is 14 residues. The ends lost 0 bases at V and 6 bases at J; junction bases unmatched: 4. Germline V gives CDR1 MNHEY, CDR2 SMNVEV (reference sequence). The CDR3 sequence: CASSLSRGAPEAFF. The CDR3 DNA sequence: TGTGCCAGCAGTTTATCCAGGGGGGCCCCTGAAGCTTTCTTT.

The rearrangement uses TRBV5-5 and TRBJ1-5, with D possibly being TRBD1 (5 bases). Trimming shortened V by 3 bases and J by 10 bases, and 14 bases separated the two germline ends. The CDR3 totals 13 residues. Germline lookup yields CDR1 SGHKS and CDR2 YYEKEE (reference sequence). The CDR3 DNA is TGTGCCAGCAGCTCCCGGGCTGGGGGACCCCAGCATTTT. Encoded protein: CASSSRAGGPQHF. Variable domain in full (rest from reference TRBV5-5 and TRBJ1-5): DAGVTQSPTHLIKTRGQQVTLRCSPISGHKSVSWYQQVLGQGPQFIFQYYEKEERGRGNFPDRFSARQFPNYSSELNVNALLLGDSALYLCASSSRAGGPQHFGDGTRLSIL.

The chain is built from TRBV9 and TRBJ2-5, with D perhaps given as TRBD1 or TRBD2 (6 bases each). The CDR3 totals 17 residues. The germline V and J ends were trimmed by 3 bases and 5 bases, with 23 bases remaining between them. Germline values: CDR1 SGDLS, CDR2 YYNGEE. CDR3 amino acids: CASSGPAVGGAEETQYF. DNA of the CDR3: TGTGCCAGCAGCGGCCCCGCCGTGGGGGGCGCAGAGGAGACCCAGTACTTC.